This T cell receptor (beta chain) was profiled in a study of blood T cell repertoires in COVID-19. Study as a whole: Spain, Italy and the United States supplied samples that represented acute and convalescent COVID-19. Sources were T cells, B-cell-depleted T cells, or PBMCs; the material itself was cDNA or gDNA.

Authors' methods: Nucleated cell counts were estimated from reference gene primer amplification. Assay used: immunoSEQ multiplex PCR; TCRdb lists only in-frame clones, some missing. That table gives V, J and clone size, and the DNA gave D and trimming. The sample lists tens of thousands of clones; approximately 70% were seen once. This clone was detected once. The CDR3 has 15 residues. Germline CDR1 MNHEY, CDR2 SVGEGT. With 1 base clipped from V and 1 base from J, the junction kept 2 bases outside the gene matches. The sequencing input was peripheral blood. This TCR was sampled from a woman in her 70s with acute or convalescent COVID-19. The chain is built from TRBV6-2 or TRBV6-3 and TRBJ2-5, with 8 positions matching TRBD2. For the CDR3, the DNA is TGTGCCAGCAGTTACTTGGGGACTAGCCAAGAGACCCAGTACTTC. Amino acid sequence: CASSYLGTSQETQYF.